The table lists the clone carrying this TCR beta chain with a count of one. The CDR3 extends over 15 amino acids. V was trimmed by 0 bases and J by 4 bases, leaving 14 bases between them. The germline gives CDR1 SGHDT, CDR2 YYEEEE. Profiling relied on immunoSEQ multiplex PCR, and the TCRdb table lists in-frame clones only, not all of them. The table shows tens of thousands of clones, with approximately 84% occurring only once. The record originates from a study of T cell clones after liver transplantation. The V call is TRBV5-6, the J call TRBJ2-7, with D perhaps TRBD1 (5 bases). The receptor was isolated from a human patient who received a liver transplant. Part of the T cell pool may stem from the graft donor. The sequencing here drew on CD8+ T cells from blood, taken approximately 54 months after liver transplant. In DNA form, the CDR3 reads TGTGCCAGCAGCTTGGTACAGGCCTACGCTTACGAGCAGTACTTC. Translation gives CASSLVQAYAYEQYF.